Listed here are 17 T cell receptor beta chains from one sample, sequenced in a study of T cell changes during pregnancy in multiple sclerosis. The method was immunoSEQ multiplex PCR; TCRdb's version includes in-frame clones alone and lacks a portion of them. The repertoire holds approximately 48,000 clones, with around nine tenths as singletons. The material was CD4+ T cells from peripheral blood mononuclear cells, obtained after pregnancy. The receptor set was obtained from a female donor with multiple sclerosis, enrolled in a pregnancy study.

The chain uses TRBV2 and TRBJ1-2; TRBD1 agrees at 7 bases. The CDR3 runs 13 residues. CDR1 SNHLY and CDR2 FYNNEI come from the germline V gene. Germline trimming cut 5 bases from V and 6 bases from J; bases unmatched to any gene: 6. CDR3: CASSLRTGDGYTF. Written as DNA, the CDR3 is TGTGCCAGCAGTCTTAGGACAGGAGATGGCTACACCTTC. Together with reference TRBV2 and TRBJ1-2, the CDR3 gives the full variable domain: EPEVTQTPSHQVTQMGQEVILRCVPISNHLYFYWYRQILGQKVEFLVSFYNNEISEKSEIFDDQFSVERPDGSNFTLKIRSTKLEDSAMYFCASSLRTGDGYTFGSGTRLTVV.

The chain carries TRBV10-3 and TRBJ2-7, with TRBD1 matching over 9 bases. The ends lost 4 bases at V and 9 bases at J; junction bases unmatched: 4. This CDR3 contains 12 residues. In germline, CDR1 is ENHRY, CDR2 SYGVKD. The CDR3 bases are TGTGCCATCAGTGGGGGACAGGGAGGGCAGTACTTC. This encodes CAISGGQGGQYF.

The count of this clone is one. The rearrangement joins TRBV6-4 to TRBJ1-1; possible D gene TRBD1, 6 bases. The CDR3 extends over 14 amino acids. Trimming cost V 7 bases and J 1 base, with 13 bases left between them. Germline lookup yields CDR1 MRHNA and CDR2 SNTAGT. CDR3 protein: CASIANRENTEAFF. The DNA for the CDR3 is TGTGCCAGCATCGCAAACAGGGAGAACACTGAAGCTTTCTTT.

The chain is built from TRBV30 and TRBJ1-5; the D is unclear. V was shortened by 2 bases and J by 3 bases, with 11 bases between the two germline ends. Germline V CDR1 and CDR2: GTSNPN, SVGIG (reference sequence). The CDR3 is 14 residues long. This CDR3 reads CAWSFTALNQPQHF. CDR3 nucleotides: TGTGCCTGGAGTTTTACAGCACTCAATCAGCCCCAGCATTTT.

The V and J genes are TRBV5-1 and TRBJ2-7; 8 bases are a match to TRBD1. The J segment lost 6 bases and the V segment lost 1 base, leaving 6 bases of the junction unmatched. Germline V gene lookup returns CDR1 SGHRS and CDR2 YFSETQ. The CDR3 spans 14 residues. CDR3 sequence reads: CASSLRGQGAEQYF. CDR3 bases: TGCGCCAGCAGCTTGAGAGGACAGGGCGCCGAGCAGTACTTC. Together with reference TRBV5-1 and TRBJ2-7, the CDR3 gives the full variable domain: KAGVTQTPRYLIKTRGQQVTLSCSPISGHRSVSWYQQTPGQGLQFLFEYFSETQRNKGNFPGRFSGRQFSNSRSEMNVSTLELGDSALYLCASSLRGQGAEQYFGPGTRLTVT.

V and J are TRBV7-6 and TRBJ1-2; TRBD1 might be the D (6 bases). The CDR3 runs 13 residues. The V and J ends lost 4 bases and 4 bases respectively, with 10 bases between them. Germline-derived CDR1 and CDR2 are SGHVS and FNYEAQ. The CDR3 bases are TGTGCCAGCAGCTATGGACAGTCCTATGGCTACACCTTC. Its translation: CASSYGQSYGYTF.

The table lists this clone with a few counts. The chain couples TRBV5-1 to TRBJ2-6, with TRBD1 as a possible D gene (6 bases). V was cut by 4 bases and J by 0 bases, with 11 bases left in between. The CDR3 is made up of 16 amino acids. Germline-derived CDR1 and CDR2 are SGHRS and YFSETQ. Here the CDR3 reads CASSLRGSSGANVLTF. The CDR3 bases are TGCGCCAGCAGCCTCAGGGGAAGCTCTGGGGCCAACGTCCTGACTTTC.

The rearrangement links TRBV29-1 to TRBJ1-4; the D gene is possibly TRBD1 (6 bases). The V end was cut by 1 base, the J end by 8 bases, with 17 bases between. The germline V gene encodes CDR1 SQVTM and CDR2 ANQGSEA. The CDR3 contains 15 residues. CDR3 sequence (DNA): TGCAGCGTTGAAGTACAGGGTGGTTTATTCGAAAAACTGTTTTTT. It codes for CSVEVQGGLFEKLFF.

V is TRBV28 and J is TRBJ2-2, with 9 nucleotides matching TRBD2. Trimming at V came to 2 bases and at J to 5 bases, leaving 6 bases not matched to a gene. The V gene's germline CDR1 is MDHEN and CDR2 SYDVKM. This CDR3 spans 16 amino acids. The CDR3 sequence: CASSLAGGPGTGELFF. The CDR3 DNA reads TGTGCCAGCAGTTTAGCGGGAGGGCCGGGGACCGGGGAGCTGTTTTTT.

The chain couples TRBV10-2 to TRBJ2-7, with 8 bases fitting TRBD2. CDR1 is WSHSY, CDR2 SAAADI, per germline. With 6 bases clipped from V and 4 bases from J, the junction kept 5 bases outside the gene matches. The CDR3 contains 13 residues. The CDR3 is CASSAGGGYEQYF. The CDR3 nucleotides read TGCGCCAGCAGCGCGGGAGGCGGGTACGAGCAGTACTTC.

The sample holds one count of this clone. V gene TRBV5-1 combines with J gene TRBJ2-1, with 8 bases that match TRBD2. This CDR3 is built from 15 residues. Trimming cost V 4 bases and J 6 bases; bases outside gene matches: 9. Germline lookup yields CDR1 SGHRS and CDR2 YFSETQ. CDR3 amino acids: CASSISGKTGNEQFF. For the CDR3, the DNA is TGCGCCAGCAGCATTAGCGGGAAGACCGGCAATGAGCAGTTCTTC. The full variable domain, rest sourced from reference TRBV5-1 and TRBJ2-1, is KAGVTQTPRYLIKTRGQQVTLSCSPISGHRSVSWYQQTPGQGLQFLFEYFSETQRNKGNFPGRFSGRQFSNSRSEMNVSTLELGDSALYLCASSISGKTGNEQFFGPGTRLTVL.

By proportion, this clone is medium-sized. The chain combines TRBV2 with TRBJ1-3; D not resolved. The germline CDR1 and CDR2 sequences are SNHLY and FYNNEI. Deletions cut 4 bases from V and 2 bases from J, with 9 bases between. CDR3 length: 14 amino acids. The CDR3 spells CASSAAQAGNTIYF. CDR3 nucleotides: TGTGCCAGCAGTGCTGCGCAGGCTGGAAACACCATATATTTT.

In DNA, the CDR3 is TGTGCCAGCACCAGGAGAGGGGAAAAACTGTTTTTT. It is translated as CASTRRGEKLFF. The rearrangement links TRBV6-5 to TRBJ1-4; D is undetermined. CDR3 size: 12 residues. CDR1 is MNHEY and CDR2 is SVGAGI in the germline V gene. With 7 bases removed from V and 8 bases from J, the gap between germline ends came to 11 bases.

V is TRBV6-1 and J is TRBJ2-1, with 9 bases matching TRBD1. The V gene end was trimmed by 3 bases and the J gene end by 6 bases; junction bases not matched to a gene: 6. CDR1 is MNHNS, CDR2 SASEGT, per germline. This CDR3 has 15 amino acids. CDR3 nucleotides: TGTGCCAGCAGTGAGCCGGGACAGGGACCCAATGAGCAGTTCTTC. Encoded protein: CASSEPGQGPNEQFF.

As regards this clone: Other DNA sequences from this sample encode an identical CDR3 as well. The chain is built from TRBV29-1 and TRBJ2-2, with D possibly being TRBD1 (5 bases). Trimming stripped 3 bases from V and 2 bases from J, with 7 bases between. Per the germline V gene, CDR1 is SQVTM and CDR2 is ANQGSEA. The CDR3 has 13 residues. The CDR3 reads CSVDGHNTGELFF. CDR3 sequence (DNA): TGCAGCGTTGACGGACATAACACCGGGGAGCTGTTTTTT.

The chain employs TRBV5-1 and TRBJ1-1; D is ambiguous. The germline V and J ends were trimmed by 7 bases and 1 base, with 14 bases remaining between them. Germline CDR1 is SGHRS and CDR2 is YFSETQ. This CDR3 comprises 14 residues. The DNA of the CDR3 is TGCGCCAGCCGCCAAAACAGCGGGAACACTGAAGCTTTCTTT. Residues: CASRQNSGNTEAFF. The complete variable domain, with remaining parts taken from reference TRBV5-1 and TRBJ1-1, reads KAGVTQTPRYLIKTRGQQVTLSCSPISGHRSVSWYQQTPGQGLQFLFEYFSETQRNKGNFPGRFSGRQFSNSRSEMNVSTLELGDSALYLCASRQNSGNTEAFFGQGTRLTVV.

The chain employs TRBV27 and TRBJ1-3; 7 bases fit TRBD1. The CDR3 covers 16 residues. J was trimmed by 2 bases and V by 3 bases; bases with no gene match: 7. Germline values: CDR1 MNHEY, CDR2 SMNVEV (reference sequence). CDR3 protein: CASSFRTGLAGNTIYF. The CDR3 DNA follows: TGTGCCAGCAGTTTCCGGACAGGTTTAGCTGGAAACACCATATATTTT.